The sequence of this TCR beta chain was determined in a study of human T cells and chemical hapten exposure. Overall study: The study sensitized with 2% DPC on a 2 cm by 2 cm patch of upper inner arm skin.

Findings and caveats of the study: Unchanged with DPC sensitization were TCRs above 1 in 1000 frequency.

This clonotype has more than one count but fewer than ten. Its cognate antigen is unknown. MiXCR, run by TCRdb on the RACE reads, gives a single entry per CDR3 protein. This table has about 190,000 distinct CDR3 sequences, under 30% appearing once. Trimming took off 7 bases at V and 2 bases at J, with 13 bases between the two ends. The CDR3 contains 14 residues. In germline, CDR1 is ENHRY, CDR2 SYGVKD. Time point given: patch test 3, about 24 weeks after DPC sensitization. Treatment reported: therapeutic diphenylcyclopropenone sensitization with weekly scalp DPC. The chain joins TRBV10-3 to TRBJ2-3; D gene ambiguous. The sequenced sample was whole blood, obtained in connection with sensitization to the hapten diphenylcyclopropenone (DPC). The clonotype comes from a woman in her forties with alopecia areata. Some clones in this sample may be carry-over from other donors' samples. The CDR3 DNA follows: TGTGCCATCACCAAAGCAGCTCCCACAGATACGCAGTATTTT. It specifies CAITKAAPTDTQYF.